This passage covers 20 T cell receptor beta chains from one sample sequenced in a study of identical twins. TCRdb itself ran the 5' RACE reads through MiXCR, one entry per CDR3 protein. The profile shows 200,000 to 250,000 distinct CDR3 sequences, over 9.5% of them singletons. Sequencing was carried out using memory T cells sorted from blood. The origin of the receptors is a man between 45 and 60 years old in good health.

The sample holds many counts of this clonotype. V is TRBV28 and J is TRBJ2-5; 9 nucleotides line up with TRBD1. From germline, CDR1 is MDHEN and CDR2 SYDVKM. The CDR3 has 16 amino acids. V shed 5 bases, J shed 2 bases, and the junction held 9 bases outside the gene matches. CDR3 region: CASSPTGTGIQETQYF. In DNA, the CDR3 is TGTGCCAGCAGTCCTACCGGGACAGGGATACAAGAGACCCAGTACTTC.

The chain joins TRBV27 to TRBJ1-5; D is undetermined. In germline, CDR1 is MNHEY, CDR2 SMNVEV (reference sequence). Between the trimmed V and J ends, which lost 2 bases and 3 bases, there was a span of 8 bases. This CDR3 is 14 amino acids long. In DNA, the CDR3 is TGTGCCAGCAGTTTAGGCCACCACAATCAGCCCCAGCATTTT. Its protein is CASSLGHHNQPQHF.

The chain combines TRBV18 with TRBJ1-2, with D perhaps TRBD1 (5 bases). This CDR3 region has 14 residues. V was clipped by 2 bases and J by 1 base, with 8 bases between them. Germline CDR1 KGHSH, CDR2 LQKENI. The CDR3 protein is CASSPIGVNYGYTF. The CDR3 DNA follows: TGTGCCAGCTCACCAATAGGGGTTAACTATGGCTACACCTTC.

This clonotype was observed at least ten times. The chain combines TRBV4-1 with TRBJ2-5, with 8 bases lining up with TRBD2. V shed 0 bases and J 5 bases; nucleotides not matched to a gene: 8. CDR3 length equals 16 residues. Germline V gene data show CDR1 as MGHRA and CDR2 as YSYEKL. The CDR3 spells CASSQDRAGAVETQYF. In nucleotides, the CDR3 is TGCGCCAGCAGCCAAGATAGAGCGGGGGCCGTGGAGACCCAGTACTTC.

The V and J genes are TRBV6-5 and TRBJ2-7; 9 nucleotides agree with TRBD2. J was trimmed by 2 bases and V by 1 base; bases with no gene match: 3. The length of the CDR3 is 15 residues. CDR1 and CDR2 from the germline V gene are MNHEY and SVGAGI. In DNA, the CDR3 is TGTGCCAGCAGTTACTGGGCTAGCGGGACCTACGAGCAGTACTTC. This codes for CASSYWASGTYEQYF.

This clonotype was detected many times. The V and J genes are TRBV5-1 and TRBJ1-2; 8 bases align to TRBD1. J lost 1 base, V lost 4 bases, and 6 bases had no gene match. Per the germline V gene, CDR1 is SGHRS and CDR2 is YFSETQ. The CDR3 has 15 residues. This CDR3 is CASSPQGAVNYGYTF. The CDR3 DNA reads as TGCGCCAGCAGCCCTCAGGGGGCCGTTAACTATGGCTACACCTTC.

This clonotype was detected a few times. This chain links TRBV7-9 with TRBJ2-7; D is tentatively TRBD1 or TRBD2 (5 bases each). This CDR3 contains 15 residues. Germline CDR1 is SEHNR and CDR2 is FQNEAQ (reference sequence). The V gene lost 1 base and the J gene lost 4 bases, with 14 bases spanning the gap. For the CDR3, the DNA is TGTGCCAGCAGCTTAGGAGGGGCAGGAATTTACGAGCAGTACTTC. It specifies CASSLGGAGIYEQYF. Full variable domain (rest looked up from reference TRBV7-9 and TRBJ2-7): DTGVSQNPRHKITKRGQNVTFRCDPISEHNRLYWYRQTLGQGPEFLTYFQNEAQLEKSRLLSDRFSAERPKGSFSTLEIQRTEQGDSAMYLCASSLGGAGIYEQYFGPGTRLTVT.

This clonotype has at least ten counts. This chain links TRBV28 with TRBJ2-3, with unresolved D. This CDR3 has 15 residues. Germline CDR1 reads MDHEN; CDR2 reads SYDVKM. Trimming cost V 6 bases and J 0 bases, with 13 bases left between them. The CDR3 DNA sequence: TGTGCCAGCAGCCCCCCGACCCTCAGCACAGATACGCAGTATTTT. Amino acid sequence: CASSPPTLSTDTQYF.

This clonotype was seen many times. This rearrangement joins TRBV11-3 to TRBJ2-5; a possible D gene is TRBD2 (6 bases). Trimming removed 1 base from V and 5 bases from J, with 17 bases in between. The CDR3 is made up of 16 amino acids. The germline CDR1 and CDR2 sequences are SGHNT and YENEEA. CDR3 nucleotides: TGTGCCAGCAGCTTAGGGGCCCGGGGGTTCGGCGAGACCCAGTACTTC. It specifies CASSLGARGFGETQYF.

The chain uses TRBV12-3 or TRBV12-4 and TRBJ2-4; D may correspond to TRBD1 or TRBD2 (7 bases each). The CDR3 is 16 residues long. The V gene lost 7 bases and the J gene lost 0 bases, with 16 bases spanning the gap. The CDR3 is CASTRGGTRAKNIQYF. In DNA form, the CDR3 reads TGTGCCAGCACCAGGGGGGGGACAAGAGCCAAAAACATTCAGTACTTC.

The sample holds many counts of this clonotype. The CDR3 sequence: CAIGSGKRETQYF. CDR3 DNA: TGTGCCATCGGGAGTGGGAAAAGAGAGACCCAGTACTTC. This chain joins TRBV12-3 or TRBV12-4 and TRBJ2-5; possible D gene TRBD2, 6 bases. Trimming took off 10 bases at V and 4 bases at J, with 16 bases between the two ends. The CDR3 totals 13 residues.

This clonotype was detected only a few times. This chain uses TRBV6-1 with TRBJ1-1, with 8 positions matching TRBD1. Germline V CDR1 and CDR2: MNHNS, SASEGT. The CDR3 runs to 16 residues. J lost 0 bases, V lost 7 bases, and 10 bases had no gene match. This CDR3 is CASTATGVSMNTEAFF. The CDR3 DNA reads as TGTGCCAGCACCGCGACAGGGGTGTCTATGAACACTGAAGCTTTCTTT.

This chain connects TRBV5-1 to TRBJ2-7; 9 bases line up with TRBD1. J was trimmed by 2 bases and V by 1 base; bases with no gene match: 4. There are 15 residues in the CDR3. The germline CDR1 and CDR2 sequences are SGHRS and YFSETQ. The CDR3 coding sequence is TGCGCCAGCAGCTTGACCGGGACAGGGACCTACGAGCAGTACTTC. Translated, it gives CASSLTGTGTYEQYF.

V gene TRBV5-1 combines with J gene TRBJ2-5, with 12 bases identical to TRBD2. Germline V gene data show CDR1 as SGHRS and CDR2 as YFSETQ. V shed 0 bases, J shed 7 bases, and the junction held 7 bases outside the gene matches. CDR3 length: 16 amino acids. CDR3 DNA: TGCGCCAGCAGCTTGGCGTGGACTAGCGGGGTCGCGACCCAGTACTTC. This gives the protein CASSLAWTSGVATQYF.

CDR3 nucleotide sequence: TGTGCCAGCAGTGGGGGAACTGGAAACATATATTTT. Amino acid sequence: CASSGGTGNIYF. This rearrangement joins TRBV12-3 or TRBV12-4 to TRBJ1-3; the D gene is possibly TRBD1 (5 bases). V was cut by 5 bases and J by 12 bases, with 14 bases left in between. The CDR3 has 12 amino acids.

This clonotype occurred a few times. The chain uses TRBV5-1 and TRBJ2-1; unclear D gene. V gave up 3 bases and J gave up 4 bases, with 14 bases separating them. This CDR3 is 15 amino acids long. Looked up from germline, CDR1 is SGHRS and CDR2 is YFSETQ. CDR3 amino acids: CASSSWAAEYNEQFF. The CDR3 nucleotides are TGCGCCAGCAGCTCCTGGGCGGCGGAGTACAATGAGCAGTTCTTC.

A few counts support this clonotype. This rearrangement joins TRBV20-1 to TRBJ2-3; TRBD1 is a possible D gene (6 bases). CDR1 and CDR2 (germline): DFQATT, SNEGSKA (reference sequence). The CDR3 runs to 15 residues. V gave up 5 bases and J gave up 4 bases, with 19 bases separating them. CDR3 protein: CSAPDVDSIADTQYF. The CDR3 nucleotides read TGCAGTGCTCCCGACGTGGACAGTATCGCAGATACGCAGTATTTT.

This clonotype was counted many times. The chain joins TRBV18 to TRBJ1-1; no clear D. This CDR3 region has 14 residues. The ends were cut back, 4 bases at V and 2 bases at J, with 11 bases in the middle. Germline V gene sequence: CDR1 KGHSH, CDR2 LQKENI. In DNA, the CDR3 is TGTGCCAGCTCACTCGTCGAGGGAAACACTGAAGCTTTCTTT. Protein sequence: CASSLVEGNTEAFF.

This clonotype occurred a few times. The gene calls are TRBV12-3 or TRBV12-4 and TRBJ1-2, with TRBD1 as a possible D gene (5 bases). The CDR3 covers 14 residues. The ends were cut back, 2 bases at V and 4 bases at J, with 11 bases in the middle. The CDR3 loop reads CASSLNQGLYGYTF. The CDR3 DNA follows: TGTGCCAGCAGTTTAAACCAGGGTCTCTATGGCTACACCTTC.

This clonotype was found a few times. V is TRBV18 and J is TRBJ2-3; TRBD2 agrees at 13 bases. Germline assignment: CDR1 KGHSH and CDR2 LQKENI. This CDR3 spans 16 amino acids. The ends lost 3 bases at V and 2 bases at J; junction bases unmatched: 2. The CDR3, as DNA: TGTGCCAGCTCACCCGGGACTAGCGGGATCACAGATACGCAGTATTTT. Its protein is CASSPGTSGITDTQYF.